Listed here are 6 T cell receptor beta chains from one sample, sequenced in a study of control samples from healthy donors and cancer patients. Profiled with immunoSEQ multiplex PCR; TCRdb holds only in-frame clones, not every one. The repertoire holds about 160,000 clones, with over 90% as singletons. Sequencing was done on a sample of blood. The receptors shown here come from a woman aged 25-40 years in good health.

The rearrangement joins TRBV6-5 to TRBJ2-1; tentative D call: TRBD1 (5 bases). This CDR3 spans 15 amino acids. Per germline, CDR1 MNHEY and CDR2 SVGAGI. The ends were cut back, 5 bases at V and 1 base at J, with 12 bases in the middle. In nucleotides, the CDR3 is TGTGCCAGCAGTACGCAGGGTACGTCCTACAATGAGCAGTTCTTC. It specifies CASSTQGTSYNEQFF.

V usage is TRBV13 and J usage is TRBJ1-4, with 9 bases aligning to TRBD1. From germline, CDR1 is PRHDT and CDR2 FYEKMQ (reference sequence). This CDR3 is 15 amino acids long. V was pared by 5 bases and J by 6 bases, with 7 bases of the junction left unmatched. The CDR3 DNA sequence: TGTGCCAGCAGCGCGCCGGGACAGGGATATGAAAAACTGTTTTTT. This encodes CASSAPGQGYEKLFF.

The rearrangement joins TRBV15 to TRBJ1-4; D remains ambiguous. With 0 bases removed from V and 0 bases from J, the gap between germline ends came to 5 bases. Germline values: CDR1 LNHNV, CDR2 YYDKDF (reference sequence). CDR3 length: 15 amino acids. CDR3 nucleotide sequence: TGTGCCACCAGCAGAGACAGAGCAACTAATGAAAAACTGTTTTTT. The encoded protein is CATSRDRATNEKLFF.

J is TRBJ2-5 and V is TRBV28, with D perhaps TRBD1 (5 bases). The CDR3 totals 15 residues. Trimming pared 5 bases from V and 5 bases from J, leaving 18 bases between. Germline CDR1 is MDHEN and CDR2 is SYDVKM. CDR3 bases: TGTGCCAGCAGTATCCTTCCCCGGACACCCGAGACCCAGTACTTC. Protein product: CASSILPRTPETQYF.

The chain has TRBV14 and TRBJ1-1; a weak D match, TRBD1 (5 bases). V was pared by 7 bases and J by 6 bases, with 15 bases between. Per germline, CDR1 SGHDN and CDR2 FVKESK. The CDR3 is 13 residues long. CDR3 nucleotide sequence: TGTGCCAGCAAGGGCAGGGCCGTATCTGAAGCTTTCTTT. It specifies CASKGRAVSEAFF.

This chain connects TRBV6-6 to TRBJ1-2; TRBD1 agrees at 8 bases. The CDR3 consists of 15 residues. J gave up 4 bases and V 7 bases, and 11 bases lay outside the gene matches. Looked up from germline, CDR1 is MNHNY and CDR2 is SVGAGI (reference sequence). CDR3: CASKMNPGTGYGYTF. The CDR3 DNA reads as TGTGCCAGCAAGATGAACCCCGGGACAGGCTATGGCTACACCTTC.